These 10 T cell receptor beta chains were all obtained from the same sample, sequenced in a study of blood T cell repertoires in COVID-19. Sequenced by immunoSEQ multiplex PCR; TCRdb stores in-frame clones only, minus some. This table holds about 140,000 clones, around 90% found once. The sequenced sample was peripheral blood. The receptors come from a man between 60 and 75 years old with active or convalescent COVID-19.

The rearrangement uses TRBV9 and TRBJ2-5, with 8 bases aligning to TRBD2. There are 17 residues in the CDR3. Germline CDR1 and CDR2: SGDLS and YYNGEE. The junction had 14 bases not matched to a gene; V was cut back by 4 bases and J by 3 bases. The CDR3 spells CASSPHGGREAKETQYF. The CDR3 coding sequence is TGTGCCAGCAGCCCCCACGGGGGGCGGGAGGCAAAAGAGACCCAGTACTTC.

This chain links TRBV6-1 with TRBJ2-3; 7 bases align to TRBD2. Germline assignment: CDR1 MNHNS and CDR2 SASEGT. The trim removed 0 bases at V and 3 bases at J, leaving 12 bases unmatched. The CDR3 extends over 18 amino acids. The CDR3 reads CASSEARIAGESTDTQYF. CDR3 nucleotides: TGTGCCAGCAGTGAAGCGCGAATCGCGGGAGAGAGTACAGATACGCAGTATTTT.

The V call is TRBV19, the J call TRBJ2-5; D unclear. Deletions cut 5 bases from V and 5 bases from J, with 6 bases between. Per the germline V gene, CDR1 is LNHDA and CDR2 is SQIVND (reference sequence). The CDR3 is 11 amino acids. The CDR3 nucleotides are TGTGCCAGTAGTGTCAGGGAGACCCAGTACTTC. It yields the protein CASSVRETQYF.

The chain employs TRBV12-5 and TRBJ1-2; D is perhaps TRBD1 (6 bases). V was pared by 1 base and J by 0 bases, with 6 bases between. Germline V gives CDR1 LGHNT, CDR2 FRNRAP. This CDR3 is built from 14 residues. CDR3 loop: CASGLGTANYGYTF. CDR3 DNA: TGTGCTAGTGGTTTGGGGACAGCTAACTATGGCTACACCTTC.

The CDR3 is CASSPLQGDTEAFF. The DNA of the CDR3 is TGTGCCAGCTCACCACTCCAGGGGGACACTGAAGCTTTCTTT. The chain recombines TRBV18 with TRBJ1-1, with 7 bases matching TRBD1. V was clipped by 1 base and J by 3 bases; unmatched bases: 2. The CDR3 covers 14 residues. Germline CDR1 and CDR2: KGHSH and LQKENI.

The gene calls are TRBV6-5 and TRBJ2-7; 7 nucleotides line up with TRBD1. CDR1 MNHEY and CDR2 SVGAGI come from the germline V gene. This CDR3 is built from 13 residues. Trimming removed 2 bases from V and 5 bases from J; junction bases left unmatched: 3. CDR3 amino acids: CASSYGTAHEQYF. The CDR3, as DNA: TGTGCCAGCAGTTACGGGACAGCCCACGAGCAGTACTTC.

Of note for this clone: Other DNA sequences from this sample encode an identical CDR3 as well. V is TRBV18 and J is TRBJ2-3, with 11 nucleotides matching TRBD1. V lost 3 bases, J lost 3 bases, and 5 bases stayed unmatched. The CDR3 is 16 amino acids. Germline V gene lookup returns CDR1 KGHSH and CDR2 LQKENI. The CDR3 DNA reads TGTGCCAGCTCACCGACAGGGACAGGGGGAACAGATACGCAGTATTTT. Protein: CASSPTGTGGTDTQYF.

CDR3 in DNA: TGTGCCATCAGTGGGGCGACTAGCGGGAGTTTGAATGAGCAGTTCTTC. Protein sequence: CAISGATSGSLNEQFF. The chain is built from TRBV10-3 and TRBJ2-1; 12 bases are a match to TRBD2. V shed 4 bases and J 7 bases; nucleotides not matched to a gene: 8. The CDR3 sequence is 16 residues long. Germline values: CDR1 ENHRY, CDR2 SYGVKD.

With respect to this clone: Relative to the germline gene, one junction end is altered; a read error may explain this. The V and J genes are TRBV7-7 and TRBJ2-2; D uncertain. The CDR3 has 17 residues. Germline V gene sequence: CDR1 SSHAT, CDR2 FNYEAQ (reference sequence). The CDR3 DNA sequence: TGTGCTAGCAGCCCTGGCACCGGGTCCCCGGCCACCGGGGAGCTGTTTTTT. Protein product: CASSPGTGSPATGELFF.

The rearrangement joins TRBV5-6 to TRBJ1-6, with D perhaps TRBD1 (6 bases). Trimming left V 5 bases short and J 7 bases short, with 10 bases between. The germline V gene has CDR1 SGHDT and CDR2 YYEEEE. This CDR3 is 13 amino acids long. CDR3: CASSTGTNSPLHF. The CDR3 DNA reads TGTGCCAGCAGTACCGGGACAAATTCACCCCTCCACTTT.